Below are 23 T cell receptor beta chains sequenced from a single sample in a study of Ad26.COV2.S vaccination and SARS-CoV-2 variants. The table came from immunoSEQ multiplex PCR; TCRdb's copy has only in-frame clones and leaves some out. The sample has about 410,000 clones; 80% to 90% are singletons. Treatment: roughly 18 received Ad26.COV2.S at low or high dose, single or two shots; about 5 received placebo; per-sample allocation not given. Day 63 following the first vaccine or placebo injection was when the samples were taken. The sequenced sample was peripheral blood, obtained in a trial of Ad26.COV2.S vaccine versus placebo. Source of these receptors: a person between 18 and 59 years old who received the Ad26.COV2.S COVID-19 vaccine or a placebo.

This chain uses TRBV13 with TRBJ2-2; unclear D gene. V was pared by 4 bases and J by 6 bases, with 12 bases between. CDR3 length: 14 residues. Germline V CDR1 and CDR2: PRHDT, FYEKMQ (reference sequence). Here the CDR3 DNA reads TGTGCCAGCAGCTGGGCCCTGCGACCCGGGGAGCTGTTTTTT. Translating it yields CASSWALRPGELFF.

V usage is TRBV6-1 and J usage is TRBJ2-7, with D hard to call. The CDR3 has 13 amino acids. V lost 1 base and J lost 6, with 10 bases in between. The V gene's germline CDR1 is MNHNS and CDR2 SASEGT. CDR3 bases: TGTGCCAGCAGTGAAGGGCCCCGGCTCGAGCAGTACTTC. This encodes CASSEGPRLEQYF.

This clone was seen a single time. The V call is TRBV19, the J call TRBJ1-2, with D possibly being TRBD1 (6 bases). V lost 2 bases, J lost 2 bases, and 12 bases lay in between. CDR3 length: 15 amino acids. Germline V CDR1 and CDR2: LNHDA, SQIVND (reference sequence). In nucleotides, the CDR3 is TGTGCCAGTAGTATATGGGGGGCTCCCAACTATGGCTACACCTTC. Residues: CASSIWGAPNYGYTF.

The genes are TRBV7-9 and TRBJ2-3; TRBD2 agrees at 8 bases. Germline CDR1 is SEHNR and CDR2 is FQNEAQ (reference sequence). This CDR3 is built from 15 residues. V gave up 4 bases and J gave up 8 bases; unmatched junction bases: 11. This CDR3 is CASSSNSGAPGTQYF. Written as DNA, the CDR3 is TGTGCCAGCAGCTCAAATAGCGGGGCCCCCGGTACGCAGTATTTT.

The chain uses TRBV2 and TRBJ2-1; 11 bases are a match to TRBD2. The CDR3 loop spans 14 amino acids. The trim removed 6 bases at V and 10 bases at J, leaving 8 bases unmatched. Per the germline V gene, CDR1 is SNHLY and CDR2 is FYNNEI. CDR3 sequence: CASRVSGGAWEQFF. Here the CDR3 DNA reads TGTGCCAGCAGAGTTAGCGGGGGGGCCTGGGAGCAGTTCTTC. Filled out from reference TRBV2 and TRBJ2-1, the complete variable domain reads EPEVTQTPSHQVTQMGQEVILRCVPISNHLYFYWYRQILGQKVEFLVSFYNNEISEKSEIFDDQFSVERPDGSNFTLKIRSTKLEDSAMYFCASRVSGGAWEQFFGPGTRLTVL.

The V gene is TRBV25-1, the J gene TRBJ2-1; 8 nucleotides agree with TRBD2. V trimming: 4 bases; J trimming: 7 bases; junction bases outside the gene matches: 6. Germline values: CDR1 MGHDK, CDR2 SYGVNS. This CDR3 comprises 14 residues. The CDR3 DNA sequence: TGTGCCAGCAGTGGGGGACTAGAAGGGAATGAGCAGTTCTTC. Its protein product is CASSGGLEGNEQFF. Looking up the rest from reference TRBV25-1 and TRBJ2-1 gives the full variable domain: EADIYQTPRYLVIGTGKKITLECSQTMGHDKMYWYQQDPGMELHLIHYSYGVNSTEKGDLSSESTVSRIRTEHFPLTLESARPSHTSQYLCASSGGLEGNEQFFGPGTRLTVL.

This chain connects TRBV11-2 to TRBJ1-1; D is ambiguous. The V end was cut by 6 bases, the J end by 11 bases, with 13 bases between. There are 11 residues in the CDR3. CDR1 is SGHAT, CDR2 FQNNGV, per germline. This CDR3 is CASSRLYGAFF. CDR3 DNA sequence: TGTGCCAGCAGTCGCCTTTACGGGGCTTTCTTT.

The J gene is TRBJ2-5, the V gene TRBV7-9; 7 positions match TRBD1. V dropped 5 bases and J dropped 2; count of bases not matched to a gene: 5. In germline, CDR1 is SEHNR, CDR2 FQNEAQ (reference sequence). The CDR3 covers 14 residues. DNA of the CDR3: TGTGCCAGCAGCCCGCGGACAGGTCAAGAGACCCAGTACTTC. It specifies CASSPRTGQETQYF.

The chain uses TRBV6-1 and TRBJ2-5; D uncertain. The V end was cut by 1 base, the J end by 0 bases, with 9 bases between. The CDR3 has 15 residues. Germline CDR1 is MNHNS and CDR2 is SASEGT. The CDR3 DNA reads TGTGCCAGCAGTGAAGGGCTAGGGTACCAAGAGACCCAGTACTTC. Protein product: CASSEGLGYQETQYF.

This clone was observed once. V usage is TRBV5-1 and J usage is TRBJ1-2; maybe TRBD1 (6 bases). This CDR3 has 13 residues. The germline V and J ends were trimmed by 4 bases and 3 bases, with 10 bases remaining between them. Looked up from germline, CDR1 is SGHRS and CDR2 is YFSETQ. CDR3 protein: CASSAQGDYGYTF. CDR3 sequence (DNA): TGCGCCAGCAGCGCACAGGGAGACTATGGCTACACCTTC. The full variable domain, in which reference TRBV5-1 and TRBJ1-2 provide the parts outside the CDR3, is KAGVTQTPRYLIKTRGQQVTLSCSPISGHRSVSWYQQTPGQGLQFLFEYFSETQRNKGNFPGRFSGRQFSNSRSEMNVSTLELGDSALYLCASSAQGDYGYTFGSGTRLTVV.

The rearrangement links TRBV12-3 or TRBV12-4 to TRBJ1-2; 7 bases line up with TRBD1. J lost 8 bases, V lost 5 bases, and 5 bases had no gene match. This CDR3 has 12 residues. CDR3 region: CASSKTGFGYTF. The CDR3 nucleotides are TGTGCCAGCAGTAAGACAGGGTTCGGCTACACCTTC.

The rearrangement links TRBV19 to TRBJ1-2, with D possibly TRBD1 on 5 matching bases. The CDR3 is made up of 15 amino acids. Germline V gives CDR1 LNHDA, CDR2 SQIVND (reference sequence). The V gene lost 7 bases and the J gene lost 2 bases, with 17 bases spanning the gap. The CDR3 is CASTPGTYLNYGYTF. The CDR3 bases are TGTGCCAGTACCCCCGGGACGTACCTGAACTATGGCTACACCTTC.

This chain links TRBV7-9 with TRBJ1-4, with TRBD1 identical over 10 bases. Germline lookup yields CDR1 SEHNR and CDR2 FQNEAQ (reference sequence). Trimming removed 6 bases from V and 7 bases from J; junction bases left unmatched: 8. This CDR3 contains 15 residues. CDR3 sequence reads: CASRATGGGGEKLFF. CDR3 DNA: TGTGCCAGCAGAGCGACAGGGGGCGGTGGTGAAAAACTGTTTTTT.

The J gene is TRBJ2-7, the V gene TRBV7-2; D call uncertain. This CDR3 has 13 residues. Germline V gives CDR1 SGHTA, CDR2 FQGNSA. The germline V and J ends were trimmed by 2 bases and 2 bases, with 7 bases remaining between them. The CDR3 is CASSLPTPYEQYF. CDR3 nucleotides: TGTGCCAGCAGCTTACCGACCCCCTACGAGCAGTACTTC.

The genes are TRBV11-2 and TRBJ1-2; the D gene is possibly TRBD1 (6 bases). V was pared by 5 bases and J by 7 bases, with 17 bases between. The CDR3 has 14 residues. Per the germline V gene, CDR1 is SGHAT and CDR2 is FQNNGV. CDR3 protein: CASSPGAGYSGYTF. The CDR3 DNA sequence: TGTGCCAGCAGCCCGGGGGCCGGGTATTCTGGCTACACCTTC. Based on the CDR3 plus reference TRBV11-2 and TRBJ1-2, the full variable domain is EAGVAQSPRYKIIEKRQSVAFWCNPISGHATLYWYQQILGQGPKLLIQFQNNGVVDDSQLPKDRFSAERLKGVDSTLKIQPAKLEDSAVYLCASSPGAGYSGYTFGSGTRLTVV.

V is TRBV19 and J is TRBJ2-5; 10 nucleotides match TRBD1. The CDR3 is made up of 17 amino acids. Germline V gene data show CDR1 as LNHDA and CDR2 as SQIVND (reference sequence). Losses at the gene ends were 5 bases for V and 4 bases for J; bases not matched to a gene: 13. CDR3 in amino acids: CASSPGGRTGGRETQYF. The DNA of the CDR3 is TGTGCCAGTAGTCCAGGGGGCCGGACAGGGGGAAGAGAGACCCAGTACTTC.

This rearrangement joins TRBV6-6 to TRBJ1-6; 7 bases align to TRBD1. Per the germline V gene, CDR1 is MNHNY and CDR2 is SVGAGI (reference sequence). This CDR3 comprises 18 residues. V trimming: 6 bases; J trimming: 6 bases; junction bases outside the gene matches: 17. The CDR3, as DNA: TGTGCCAGCAGACGACAGGGAGATATTCGAACGACTAATTCACCCCTCCACTTT. It specifies CASRRQGDIRTTNSPLHF.

The chain is built from TRBV5-4 and TRBJ2-1; 12 nucleotides agree with TRBD2. Per the germline V gene, CDR1 is SGHNT and CDR2 is YYREEE (reference sequence). V lost 4 bases to trimming and J lost 4 bases; unmatched junction nucleotides: 3. CDR3 length equals 15 residues. This chain's CDR3 is CASSRTSGIYNEQFF. The CDR3 coding sequence is TGTGCCAGCAGCAGGACTAGCGGGATATACAATGAGCAGTTCTTC.

A single count supports this clone. This chain connects TRBV9 to TRBJ2-7; D may be TRBD2 (6 bases). Germline V gene lookup returns CDR1 SGDLS and CDR2 YYNGEE. This CDR3 contains 16 residues. The V and J ends lost 0 bases and 1 base respectively, with 14 bases between them. This CDR3 reads CASSVGGVQGSYEQYF. DNA for the CDR3: TGTGCCAGCAGCGTAGGCGGGGTCCAGGGATCCTACGAGCAGTACTTC.

The CDR3 region is CASSQSAIHSYNEQFF. CDR3 in DNA: TGCGCCAGCAGCCAATCAGCCATCCACTCCTACAATGAGCAGTTCTTC. This chain joins TRBV4-1 and TRBJ2-1; no firm D call. CDR1 is MGHRA, CDR2 YSYEKL, per germline. The CDR3 length is 16 residues. The germline V and J ends were trimmed by 2 bases and 0 bases, with 11 bases remaining between them.

This clone was seen once. This chain joins TRBV29-1 and TRBJ1-4, with 9 positions matching TRBD1. This CDR3 has 13 residues. Trimming took 5 bases from V and 8 from J; bases not matched to a gene: 6. Germline CDR1 and CDR2: SQVTM and ANQGSEA. This CDR3 is CSVTGTGREKLFF. The CDR3 region has the DNA TGCAGCGTTACCGGGACAGGGAGAGAAAAACTGTTTTTT.

J is TRBJ2-3 and V is TRBV4-1; D not certain. The CDR3 loop spans 15 amino acids. Germline V lookup: CDR1 MGHRA, CDR2 YSYEKL. Trimming removed 1 base from V and 6 bases from J, with 14 bases in between. CDR3 sequence: CASSQGRTNWDTQYF. The DNA of the CDR3 is TGCGCCAGCAGCCAAGGACGGACGAATTGGGATACGCAGTATTTT.

This sequence joins TRBV19 and TRBJ2-5, with D unresolved. The germline V and J ends were trimmed by 5 bases and 5 bases, with 18 bases remaining between them. This CDR3 region has 15 residues. Germline V CDR1 and CDR2: LNHDA, SQIVND (reference sequence). The CDR3 reads CASSLGIGPRETQYF. In nucleotides, the CDR3 is TGTGCCAGTAGTCTTGGGATCGGTCCCAGGGAGACCCAGTACTTC.